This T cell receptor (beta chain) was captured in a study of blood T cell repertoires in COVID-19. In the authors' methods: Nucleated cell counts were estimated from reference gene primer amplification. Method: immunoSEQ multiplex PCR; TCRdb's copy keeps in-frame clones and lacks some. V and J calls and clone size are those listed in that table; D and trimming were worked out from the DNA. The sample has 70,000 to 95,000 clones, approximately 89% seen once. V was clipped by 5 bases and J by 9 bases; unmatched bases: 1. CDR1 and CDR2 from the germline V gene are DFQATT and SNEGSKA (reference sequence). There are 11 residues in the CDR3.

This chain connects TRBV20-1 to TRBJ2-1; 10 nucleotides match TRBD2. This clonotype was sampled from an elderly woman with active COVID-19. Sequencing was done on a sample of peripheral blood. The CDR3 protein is CSAEREGEQFF. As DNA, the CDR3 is TGCAGTGCTGAGCGGGAGGGTGAGCAGTTCTTC.